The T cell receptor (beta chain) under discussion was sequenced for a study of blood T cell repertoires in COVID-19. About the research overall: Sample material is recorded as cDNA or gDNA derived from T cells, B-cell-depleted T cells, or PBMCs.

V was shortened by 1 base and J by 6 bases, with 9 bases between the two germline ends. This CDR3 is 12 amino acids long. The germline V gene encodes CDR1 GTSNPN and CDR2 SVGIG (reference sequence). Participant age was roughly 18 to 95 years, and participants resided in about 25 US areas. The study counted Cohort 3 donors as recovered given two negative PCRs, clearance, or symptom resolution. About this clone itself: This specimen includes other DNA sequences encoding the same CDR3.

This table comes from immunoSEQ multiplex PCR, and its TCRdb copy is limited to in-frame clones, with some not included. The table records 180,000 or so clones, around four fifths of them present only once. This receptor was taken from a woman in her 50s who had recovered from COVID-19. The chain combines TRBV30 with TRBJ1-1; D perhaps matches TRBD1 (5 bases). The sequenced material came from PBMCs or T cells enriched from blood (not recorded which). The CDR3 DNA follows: TGTGCCTGGAGTGAAGGGGCCTCTGAAGCTTTCTTT. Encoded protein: CAWSEGASEAFF.